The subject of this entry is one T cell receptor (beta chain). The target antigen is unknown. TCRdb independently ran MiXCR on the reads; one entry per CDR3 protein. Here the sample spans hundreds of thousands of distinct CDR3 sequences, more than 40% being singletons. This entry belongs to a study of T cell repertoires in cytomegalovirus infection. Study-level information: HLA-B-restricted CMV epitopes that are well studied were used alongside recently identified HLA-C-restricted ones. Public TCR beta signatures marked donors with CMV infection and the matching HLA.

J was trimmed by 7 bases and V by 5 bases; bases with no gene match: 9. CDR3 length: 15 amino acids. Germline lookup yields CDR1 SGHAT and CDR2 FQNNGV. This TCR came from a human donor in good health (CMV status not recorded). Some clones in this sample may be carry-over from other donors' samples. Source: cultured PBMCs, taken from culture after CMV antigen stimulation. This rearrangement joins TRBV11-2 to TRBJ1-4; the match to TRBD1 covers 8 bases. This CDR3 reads CASSPGDRWFEKLFF. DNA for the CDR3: TGTGCCAGCAGCCCCGGGGACAGGTGGTTTGAAAAACTGTTTTTT.